The 3 T cell receptor beta chains listed next were all sequenced from one sample in a study of blood T cell repertoires in COVID-19. The assay was immunoSEQ multiplex PCR, and TCRdb's table has in-frame clones only and misses some. The top ten clones hold 0.9% to 1% of a sample with approximately 360,000 clones, 85% to 90% of them seen once. Material: PBMCs or T cells enriched from blood (not recorded which). Every receptor here comes from a woman in her 30s with acute COVID-19.

V is TRBV4-3 and J is TRBJ2-1; no definite D call. V lost 1 base and J lost 0, with 10 bases in between. Germline CDR1 and CDR2: LGHNA and YSLEER. CDR3 size: 16 residues. CDR3 nucleotides: TGCGCCAGCAGCCAAGTGGGCACTTACTCCTACAATGAGCAGTTCTTC. It codes for CASSQVGTYSYNEQFF.

This chain uses TRBV24-1 with TRBJ1-1, with TRBD1 as a possible D gene (5 bases). The CDR3 length is 13 residues. V was shortened by 5 bases and J by 1 base, with 7 bases between the two germline ends. Germline loops: CDR1 KGHDR, CDR2 SFDVKD. CDR3 DNA sequence: TGTGCCACCAGTGGAACAGGGAACACTGAAGCTTTCTTT. Protein sequence: CATSGTGNTEAFF.

The rearrangement joins TRBV10-2 to TRBJ1-5; D gene uncertain. The CDR3 is 14 amino acids. Trimming took 1 base from V and 7 from J, leaving 11 bases between them. The germline V gene encodes CDR1 WSHSY and CDR2 SAAADI. CDR3 nucleotide sequence: TGCGCCAGCAGTGAGTACGAAGGGAGGCAGCCCCAGCATTTT. Its protein is CASSEYEGRQPQHF.